The source of this T cell receptor (beta chain) is a study of blood T cells in healthy people across ages. Study-wide results and limits: Among long-lived donors, naive CD4+ cells were more numerous and diversity higher than in aged donors. Using unsorted PBMCs precluded a conclusive naive versus antigen-experienced comparison.

A sample-barcoded 5' primer and a J-beta primer mix were used in a second PCR of about 7 to 12 cycles. TCRdb used MiXCR to reprocess the 5' RACE reads, holding one entry per CDR3 protein. The sample shows approximately 1,700,000 distinct CDR3 sequences, roughly two fifths of them seen only once. Researchers report isolating at least 6 million PBMCs per sample. Extraction of total RNA produced a minimum of 6 micrograms from each sample. The CDR3 is 15 residues long. V was clipped by 6 bases and J by 3 bases; unmatched bases: 8. Per germline, CDR1 SGHDT and CDR2 YYEEEE. Turning to this clonotype: Its specificity is unknown.

The sequencing sample was made of blood. This sequence originates from a human donor in good health. The V gene is TRBV5-6, the J gene TRBJ2-1; TRBD2 matches at 8 bases. The CDR3 DNA reads TGTGCCAGCACCTTAGGGCGGGGGGACTACAATGAGCAGTTCTTC. Translating gives CASTLGRGDYNEQFF. The full variable domain, completed using reference TRBV5-6 and TRBJ2-1, is DAGVTQSPTHLIKTRGQQVTLRCSPKSGHDTVSWYQQALGQGPQFIFQYYEEEERQRGNFPDRFSGHQFPNYSSELNVNALLLGDSALYLCASTLGRGDYNEQFFGPGTRLTVL.